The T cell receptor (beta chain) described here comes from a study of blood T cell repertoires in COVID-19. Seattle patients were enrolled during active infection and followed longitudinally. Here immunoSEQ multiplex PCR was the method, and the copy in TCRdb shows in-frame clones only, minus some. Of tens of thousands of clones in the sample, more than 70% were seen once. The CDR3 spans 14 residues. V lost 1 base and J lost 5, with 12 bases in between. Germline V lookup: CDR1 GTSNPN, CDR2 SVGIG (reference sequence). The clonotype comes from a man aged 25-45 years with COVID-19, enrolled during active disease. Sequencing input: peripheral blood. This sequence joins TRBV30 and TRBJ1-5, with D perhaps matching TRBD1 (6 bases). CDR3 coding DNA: TGTGCCTGGAGTGCCAATCACAGGGATCAGCCCCAGCATTTT. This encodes CAWSANHRDQPQHF.